A selection of T cell receptor beta chains follows, all from one sample in a study of shared clonotypes between healthy human individuals. Libraries were prepared by immunoSEQ multiplex PCR; TCRdb keeps only in-frame clonotypes and omits some of them. Of approximately 2,000,000 clones in the sample, approximately 90% are singletons; the top ten hold around 0.38%. The sample taken for sequencing was naive CD4+ T cells from PBMCs. The receptors stem from a man aged 18 to 35 in good health. Some clones in this sample may be carry-over from other donors' samples. CDR3s include the opening cysteine and the closing phenylalanine or tryptophan. A D gene is named only where the DNA matches it firmly. Size values are once, few and many counts, or a class for expanded clones, and some rows have none.

clone_size	d_call	v_call	j_call	cdr3_aa	cdr3_nt
.	.	TRBV2	TRBJ1-1	CASGRQSMNTEAFF	TGTGCCAGCGGCCGACAGAGCATGAACACTGAAGCTTTCTTT
.	.	TRBV19	TRBJ1-2	CASSTADRSNYGYTF	TGTGCCAGTAGTACCGCCGACAGATCTAACTATGGCTACACCTTC
.	.	TRBV18	TRBJ1-1	CASSPTDSYTEAFF	TGTGCCAGCTCACCGACGGACAGTTACACTGAAGCTTTCTTT
.	.	TRBV7-8	TRBJ1-1	CASTLAGTPTGAFF	TGTGCCAGCACCTTGGCGGGGACGCCGACCGGAGCTTTCTTT
.	TRBD1	TRBV7-9	TRBJ2-5	CASSRRTGYQETQYF	TGTGCCAGCAGCCGCCGGACAGGGTACCAAGAGACCCAGTACTTC
.	.	TRBV4-3	TRBJ2-7	CASSLDRFSYEQYF	TGCGCCAGCAGCCTTGATAGGTTCTCCTACGAGCAGTACTTC
.	.	TRBV14	TRBJ2-1	CASSQVSSYNEQFF	TGTGCCAGCAGCCAAGTCTCATCCTACAATGAGCAGTTCTTC
.	TRBD1	TRBV6-6	TRBJ1-5	CASSYSGTAYQPQHF	TGTGCCAGCAGTTACTCCGGGACAGCTTATCAGCCCCAGCATTTT
.	TRBD2	TRBV5-1	TRBJ2-1	CASTTSGGTYNEQFF	TGCGCCAGCACCACTAGCGGTGGCACCTACAATGAGCAGTTCTTC
.	TRBD1	TRBV15	TRBJ2-7	CATSRDLGRTGFEQYF	TGTGCCACCAGCAGAGACCTGGGTAGGACAGGGTTTGAGCAGTACTTC
.	TRBD1	TRBV9	TRBJ2-5	CASSSGQGLETQYF	TGTGCCAGCAGCTCCGGACAGGGTCTGGAGACCCAGTACTTC
.	.	TRBV7-9	TRBJ2-1	CASSNLIYLHDNEQFF	TGTGCCAGCAGCAACCTAATTTATCTACACGACAATGAGCAGTTCTTC
.	.	TRBV9	TRBJ2-1	CASRVDGSSYNEQFF	TGTGCCAGCAGGGTCGACGGGAGCTCCTACAATGAGCAGTTCTTC
.	.	TRBV27	TRBJ1-2	CASSSGGAQTRGYTF	TGTGCCAGCAGTTCGGGGGGGGCACAGACGAGGGGCTACACCTTC
.	.	TRBV18	TRBJ1-5	CASSGQLSNQPQHF	TGTGCCAGCTCCGGACAGCTTAGCAATCAGCCCCAGCATTTT
.	TRBD2	TRBV18	TRBJ2-3	CASSPPGLAGGADTQYF	TGTGCCAGCTCACCACCAGGGCTAGCGGGAGGTGCTGATACGCAGTATTTT
.	TRBD1	TRBV6-6	TRBJ2-7	CASSYMGGQAVYEQYF	TGTGCCAGCAGTTACATGGGGGGACAGGCCGTATACGAGCAGTACTTC
.	.	TRBV13	TRBJ1-1	CASNPRAMNTEAFF	TGTGCCAGCAACCCCAGGGCGATGAACACTGAAGCTTTCTTT
.	TRBD1	TRBV5-1	TRBJ2-2	CASSLAQGDGGELFF	TGCGCCAGCAGCTTGGCACAGGGGGACGGCGGGGAGCTGTTTTTT
once	TRBD1	TRBV7-9	TRBJ1-4	CASSSGLTGGATNEKLFF	TGTGCCAGCAGCTCCGGGTTGACAGGGGGAGCAACTAATGAAAAACTGTTTTTT
.	.	TRBV9	TRBJ1-5	CASSADPMGQPQHF	TGTGCCAGCAGCGCTGATCCTATGGGTCAGCCCCAGCATTTT
.	.	TRBV5-1	TRBJ2-6	CASSPVADQMGANVLTF	TGCGCCAGCAGCCCCGTGGCAGACCAGATGGGGGCCAACGTCCTGACTTTC
.	TRBD2	TRBV28	TRBJ2-1	CASSFGSMTSGSGREQFF	TGTGCCAGCAGTTTTGGCAGTATGACTAGCGGGAGTGGGCGTGAGCAGTTCTTC
.	.	TRBV5-1	TRBJ1-4	CASSRGFNEKLFF	TGCGCCAGCAGCCGAGGGTTCAATGAAAAACTGTTTTTT
.	.	TRBV27	TRBJ2-2	CASSFGGANTGELFF	TGTGCCAGCAGTTTCGGGGGCGCGAACACCGGGGAGCTGTTTTTT
.	.	TRBV7-2	TRBJ2-3	CASSFRFDGSTDTQYF	TGTGCCAGCAGCTTCAGGTTCGACGGGAGCACAGATACGCAGTATTTT
once	TRBD1	TRBV7-2	TRBJ2-1	CASSLGGTEYNEQFF	TGTGCCAGCAGCTTAGGTGGGACAGAGTACAATGAGCAGTTCTTC
once	TRBD2	TRBV27	TRBJ2-1	CASSLLSGGAFNEQFF	TGTGCCAGCAGTTTACTTTCGGGAGGGGCTTTCAATGAGCAGTTCTTC
few	.	TRBV19	TRBJ1-1	CASSPTPQRAFF	TGTGCCAGTAGTCCCACGCCCCAGCGAGCTTTCTTT
.	.	TRBV27	TRBJ2-1	CASSSSVVWNEQFF	TGTGCCAGCAGTTCGAGCGTTGTTTGGAATGAGCAGTTCTTC
.	TRBD1	TRBV29-1	TRBJ2-2	CSVLGQANTGELFF	TGCAGCGTGTTGGGACAGGCGAACACCGGGGAGCTGTTTTTT
.	.	TRBV11-2	TRBJ1-1	CASKTTVNTEAFF	TGTGCCAGCAAAACGACAGTGAACACTGAAGCTTTCTTT
.	TRBD1	TRBV5-1	TRBJ2-2	CASSPGQGTGELFF	TGCGCCAGCAGCCCGGGACAGGGCACCGGGGAGCTGTTTTTT
.	TRBD2	TRBV5-6	TRBJ2-5	CASSSELAAQQETQYF	TGTGCCAGCAGCTCCGAACTAGCGGCCCAACAAGAGACCCAGTACTTC
.	TRBD2	TRBV5-1	TRBJ2-1	CASSRPSGLYNEQFF	TGCGCCAGCAGTCGTCCTAGCGGGCTATACAATGAGCAGTTCTTC
.	TRBD2	TRBV25-1	TRBJ2-7	CASRGGTYEQYF	TGTGCCAGCCGGGGGGGGACCTACGAGCAGTACTTC
.	.	TRBV6-6	TRBJ2-7	CASSYGPQDTYEQYF	TGTGCCAGCAGTTACGGCCCGCAAGATACCTACGAGCAGTACTTC
.	.	TRBV28	TRBJ1-2	CASSLEVSYTF	TGTGCCAGCAGTTTAGAGGTTAGCTACACCTTC
.	.	TRBV2	TRBJ2-7	CASREEGGEQYF	TGTGCCAGCCGGGAAGAGGGGGGGGAGCAGTACTTC